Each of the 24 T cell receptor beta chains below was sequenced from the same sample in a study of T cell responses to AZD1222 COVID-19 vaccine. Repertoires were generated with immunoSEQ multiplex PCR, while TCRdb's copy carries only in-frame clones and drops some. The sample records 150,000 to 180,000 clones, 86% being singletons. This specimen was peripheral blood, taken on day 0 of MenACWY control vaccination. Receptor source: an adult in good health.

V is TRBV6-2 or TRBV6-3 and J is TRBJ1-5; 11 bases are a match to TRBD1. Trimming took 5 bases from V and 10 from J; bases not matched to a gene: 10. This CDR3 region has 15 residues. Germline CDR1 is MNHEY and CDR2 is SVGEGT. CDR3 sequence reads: CASSVKGQGVGPQHF. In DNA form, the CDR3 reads TGTGCCAGCAGTGTCAAGGGACAGGGGGTTGGTCCCCAGCATTTT.

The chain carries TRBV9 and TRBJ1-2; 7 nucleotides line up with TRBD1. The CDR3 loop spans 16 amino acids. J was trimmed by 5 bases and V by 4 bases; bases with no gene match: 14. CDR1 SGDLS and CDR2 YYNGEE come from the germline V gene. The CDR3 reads CASSPRTGLLFYGYTF. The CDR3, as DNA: TGTGCCAGCAGCCCGAGGACAGGACTTCTTTTTTATGGCTACACCTTC.

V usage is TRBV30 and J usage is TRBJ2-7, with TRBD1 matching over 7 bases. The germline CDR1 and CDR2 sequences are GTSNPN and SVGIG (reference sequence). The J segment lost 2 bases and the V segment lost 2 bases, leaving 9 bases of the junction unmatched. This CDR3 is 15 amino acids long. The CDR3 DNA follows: TGTGCCTGGAGTCTACCGTCAGGGGGAGCCTACGAGCAGTACTTC. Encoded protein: CAWSLPSGGAYEQYF.

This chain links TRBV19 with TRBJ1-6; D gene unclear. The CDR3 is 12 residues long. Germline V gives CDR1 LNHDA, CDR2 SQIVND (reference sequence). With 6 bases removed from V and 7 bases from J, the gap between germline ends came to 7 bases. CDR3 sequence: CASRPQNSPLHF. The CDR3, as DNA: TGTGCCAGTAGACCACAGAATTCACCCCTCCACTTT.

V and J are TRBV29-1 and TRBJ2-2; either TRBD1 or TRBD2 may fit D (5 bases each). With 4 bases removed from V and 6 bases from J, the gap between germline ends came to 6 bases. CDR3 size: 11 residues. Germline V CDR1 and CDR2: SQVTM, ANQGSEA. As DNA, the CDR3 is TGCAGCGTTGGGGGACCCGGGGAGCTGTTTTTT. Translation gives CSVGGPGELFF.

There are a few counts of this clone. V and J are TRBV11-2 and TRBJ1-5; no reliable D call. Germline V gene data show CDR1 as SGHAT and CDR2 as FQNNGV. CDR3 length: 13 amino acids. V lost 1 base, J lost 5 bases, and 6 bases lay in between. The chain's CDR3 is CASSLAPDQPQHF. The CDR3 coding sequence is TGTGCCAGCAGCTTAGCCCCCGATCAGCCCCAGCATTTT.

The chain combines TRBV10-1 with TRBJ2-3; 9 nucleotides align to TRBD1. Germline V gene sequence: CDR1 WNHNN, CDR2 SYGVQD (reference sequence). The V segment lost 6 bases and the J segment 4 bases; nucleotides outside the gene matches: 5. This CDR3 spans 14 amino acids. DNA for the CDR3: TGCGCCAGCAGCCAAGACAGGGGGTCAGATACGCAGTATTTT. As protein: CASSQDRGSDTQYF.

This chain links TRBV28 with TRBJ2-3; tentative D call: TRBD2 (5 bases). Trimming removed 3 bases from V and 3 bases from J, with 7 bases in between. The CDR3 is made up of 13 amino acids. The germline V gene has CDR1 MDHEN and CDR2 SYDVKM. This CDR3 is CASSFGETDTQYF. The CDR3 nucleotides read TGTGCCAGCAGTTTCGGGGAAACAGATACGCAGTATTTT.

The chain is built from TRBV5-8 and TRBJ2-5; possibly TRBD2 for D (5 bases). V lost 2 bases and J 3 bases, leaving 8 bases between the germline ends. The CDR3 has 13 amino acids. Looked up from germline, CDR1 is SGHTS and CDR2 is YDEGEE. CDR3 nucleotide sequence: TGTGCCAGCAGCTTAGTCGGGGAAGAGACCCAGTACTTC. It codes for CASSLVGEETQYF.

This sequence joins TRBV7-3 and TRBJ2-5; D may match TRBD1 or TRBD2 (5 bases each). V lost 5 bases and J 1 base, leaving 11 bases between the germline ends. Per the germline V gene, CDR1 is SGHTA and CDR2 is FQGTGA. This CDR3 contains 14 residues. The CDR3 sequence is CASSPTGLQETQYF. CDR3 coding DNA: TGTGCCAGCAGCCCGACGGGGCTCCAAGAGACCCAGTACTTC. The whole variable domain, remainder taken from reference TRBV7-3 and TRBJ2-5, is GAGVSQTPSNKVTEKGKYVELRCDPISGHTALYWYRQSLGQGPEFLIYFQGTGAADDSGLPNDRFFAVRPEGSVSTLKIQRTERGDSAVYLCASSPTGLQETQYFGPGTRLLVL.

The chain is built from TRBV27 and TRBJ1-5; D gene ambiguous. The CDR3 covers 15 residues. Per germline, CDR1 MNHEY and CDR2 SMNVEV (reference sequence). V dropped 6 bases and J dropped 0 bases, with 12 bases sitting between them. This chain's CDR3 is CASRTGSTSNQPQHF. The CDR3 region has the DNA TGTGCCAGCAGGACCGGGAGTACTAGCAATCAGCCCCAGCATTTT.

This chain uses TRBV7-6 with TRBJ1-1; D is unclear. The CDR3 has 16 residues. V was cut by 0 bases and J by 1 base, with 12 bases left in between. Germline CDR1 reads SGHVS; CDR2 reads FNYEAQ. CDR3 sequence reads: CASSLAPPGSNTEAFF. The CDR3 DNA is TGTGCCAGCAGCTTAGCACCCCCAGGTTCGAACACTGAAGCTTTCTTT.

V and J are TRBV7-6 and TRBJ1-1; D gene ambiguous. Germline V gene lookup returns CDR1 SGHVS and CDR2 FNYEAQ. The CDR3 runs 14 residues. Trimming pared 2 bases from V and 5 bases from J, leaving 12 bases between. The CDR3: CASSLSSGDTEAFF. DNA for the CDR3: TGTGCCAGCAGCTTATCCAGCGGGGATACTGAAGCTTTCTTT. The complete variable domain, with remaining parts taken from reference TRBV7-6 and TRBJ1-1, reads GAGVSQSPRYKVTKRGQDVALRCDPISGHVSLYWYRQALGQGPEFLTYFNYEAQQDKSGLPNDRFSAERPEGSISTLTIQRTEQRDSAMYRCASSLSSGDTEAFFGQGTRLTVV.

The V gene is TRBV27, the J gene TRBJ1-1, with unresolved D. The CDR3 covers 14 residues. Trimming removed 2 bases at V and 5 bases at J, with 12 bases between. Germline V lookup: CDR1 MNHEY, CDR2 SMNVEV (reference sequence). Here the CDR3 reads CASSLRVGGTEAFF. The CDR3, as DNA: TGTGCCAGCAGTTTAAGGGTCGGTGGAACTGAAGCTTTCTTT.

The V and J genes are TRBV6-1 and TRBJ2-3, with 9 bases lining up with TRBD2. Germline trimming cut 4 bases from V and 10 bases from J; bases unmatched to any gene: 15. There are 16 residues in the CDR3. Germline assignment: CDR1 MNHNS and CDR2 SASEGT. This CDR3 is CASSVVGAGGPHAQYF. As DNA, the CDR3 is TGTGCCAGCAGTGTCGTGGGGGCGGGAGGGCCTCACGCGCAGTATTTT.

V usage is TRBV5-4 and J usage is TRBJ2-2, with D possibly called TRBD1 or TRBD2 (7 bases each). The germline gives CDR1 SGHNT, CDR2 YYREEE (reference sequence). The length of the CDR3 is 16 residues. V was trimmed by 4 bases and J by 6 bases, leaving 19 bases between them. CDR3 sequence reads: CASSLGGTVGPGELFF. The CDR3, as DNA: TGTGCCAGCAGCCTCGGGGGGACAGTGGGGCCCGGGGAGCTGTTTTTT.

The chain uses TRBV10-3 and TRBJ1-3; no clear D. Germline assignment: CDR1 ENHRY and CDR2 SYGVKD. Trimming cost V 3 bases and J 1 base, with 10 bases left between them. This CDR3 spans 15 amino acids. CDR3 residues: CAISDYGDSGNTIYF. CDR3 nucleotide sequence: TGTGCCATCAGTGATTACGGGGATTCTGGAAACACCATATATTTT.

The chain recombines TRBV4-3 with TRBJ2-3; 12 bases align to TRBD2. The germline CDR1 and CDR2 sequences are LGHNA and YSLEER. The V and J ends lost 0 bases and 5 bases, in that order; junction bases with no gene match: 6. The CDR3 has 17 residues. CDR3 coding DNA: TGCGCCAGCAGCCAAGATCTAGCGGGAGGGCCGGGAGATACGCAGTATTTT. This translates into CASSQDLAGGPGDTQYF.

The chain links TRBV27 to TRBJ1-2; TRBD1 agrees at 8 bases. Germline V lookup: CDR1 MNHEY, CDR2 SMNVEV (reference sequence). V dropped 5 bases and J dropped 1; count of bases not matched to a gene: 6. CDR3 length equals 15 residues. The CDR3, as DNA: TGTGCCAGCAGTAGAGGGACAGGAGTTAACTATGGCTACACCTTC. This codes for CASSRGTGVNYGYTF.

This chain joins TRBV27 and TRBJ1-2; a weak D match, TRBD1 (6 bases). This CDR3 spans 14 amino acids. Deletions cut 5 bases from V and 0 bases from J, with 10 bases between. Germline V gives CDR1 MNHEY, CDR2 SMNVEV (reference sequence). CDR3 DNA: TGTGCCAGCAGTGGAGACAGGACTAACTATGGCTACACCTTC. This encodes CASSGDRTNYGYTF.

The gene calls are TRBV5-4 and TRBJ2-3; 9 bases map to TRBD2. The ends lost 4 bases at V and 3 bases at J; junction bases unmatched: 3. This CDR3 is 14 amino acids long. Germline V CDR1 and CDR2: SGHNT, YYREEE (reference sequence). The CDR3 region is CASSPSGGTDTQYF. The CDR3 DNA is TGTGCCAGCAGCCCGAGCGGGGGGACAGATACGCAGTATTTT. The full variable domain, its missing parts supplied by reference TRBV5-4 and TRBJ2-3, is ETGVTQSPTHLIKTRGQQVTLRCSSQSGHNTVSWYQQALGQGPQFIFQYYREEENGRGNFPPRFSGLQFPNYSSELNVNALELDDSALYLCASSPSGGTDTQYFGPGTRLTVL.

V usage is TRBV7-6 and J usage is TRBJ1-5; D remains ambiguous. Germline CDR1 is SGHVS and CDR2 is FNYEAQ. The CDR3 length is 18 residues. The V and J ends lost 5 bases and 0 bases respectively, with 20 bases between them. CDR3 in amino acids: CASSPLPRARYSNQPQHF. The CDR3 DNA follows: TGTGCCAGCAGCCCCCTCCCCCGGGCGCGCTATAGCAATCAGCCCCAGCATTTT. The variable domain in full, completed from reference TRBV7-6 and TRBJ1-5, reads GAGVSQSPRYKVTKRGQDVALRCDPISGHVSLYWYRQALGQGPEFLTYFNYEAQQDKSGLPNDRFSAERPEGSISTLTIQRTEQRDSAMYRCASSPLPRARYSNQPQHFGDGTRLSIL.

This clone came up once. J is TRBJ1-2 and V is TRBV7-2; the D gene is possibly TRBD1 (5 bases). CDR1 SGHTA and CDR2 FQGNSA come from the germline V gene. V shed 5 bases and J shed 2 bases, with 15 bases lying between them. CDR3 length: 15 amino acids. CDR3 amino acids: CASSPSSQGNYGYTF. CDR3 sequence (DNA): TGTGCCAGCAGCCCTTCCAGTCAGGGAAACTATGGCTACACCTTC.

The CDR3 sequence: CASSPGDNEQFF. The CDR3 coding sequence is TGTGCCAGCAGCCCGGGGGACAATGAGCAGTTCTTC. The J gene is TRBJ2-1, the V gene TRBV7-3; possibly TRBD2 for D (6 bases). Germline assignment: CDR1 SGHTA and CDR2 FQGTGA. This CDR3 spans 12 amino acids. Trimming took 5 bases from V and 5 from J, leaving 7 bases between them.